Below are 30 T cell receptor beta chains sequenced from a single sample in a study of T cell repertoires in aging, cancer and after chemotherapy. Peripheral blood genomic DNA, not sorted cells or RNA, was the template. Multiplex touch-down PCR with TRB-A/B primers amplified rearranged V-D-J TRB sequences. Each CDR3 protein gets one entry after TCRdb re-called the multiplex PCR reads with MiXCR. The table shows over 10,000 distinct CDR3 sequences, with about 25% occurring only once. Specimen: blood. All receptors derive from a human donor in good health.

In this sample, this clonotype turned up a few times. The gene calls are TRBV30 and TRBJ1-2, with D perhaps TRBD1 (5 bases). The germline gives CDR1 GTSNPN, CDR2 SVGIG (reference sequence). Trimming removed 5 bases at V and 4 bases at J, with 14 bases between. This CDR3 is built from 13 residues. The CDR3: CAWEGGVSYGYTF. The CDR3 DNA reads TGTGCCTGGGAGGGAGGGGTCTCCTATGGCTACACCTTC.

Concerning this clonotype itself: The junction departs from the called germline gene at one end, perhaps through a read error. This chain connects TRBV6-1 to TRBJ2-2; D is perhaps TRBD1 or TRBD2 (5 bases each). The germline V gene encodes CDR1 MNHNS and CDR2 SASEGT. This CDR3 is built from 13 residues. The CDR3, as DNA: TGTGCCAGCCTAGGGGCGAACACCGGGGAGCTGGTTTTT. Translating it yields CASLGANTGELVF.

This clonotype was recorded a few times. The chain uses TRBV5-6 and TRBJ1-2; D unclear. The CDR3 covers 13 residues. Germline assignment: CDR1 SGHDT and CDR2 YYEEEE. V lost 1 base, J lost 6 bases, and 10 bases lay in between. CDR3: CASSLRGSHGYTF. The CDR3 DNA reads TGTGCCAGCAGCTTGCGAGGGTCGCATGGCTACACCTTC.

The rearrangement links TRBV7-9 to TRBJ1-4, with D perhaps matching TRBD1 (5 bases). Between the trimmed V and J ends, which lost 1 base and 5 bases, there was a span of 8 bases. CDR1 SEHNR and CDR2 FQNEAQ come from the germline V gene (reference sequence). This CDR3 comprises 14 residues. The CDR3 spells CASSLGSGNEKLFF. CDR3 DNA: TGTGCCAGCAGCTTAGGCTCAGGGAATGAAAAACTGTTTTTT.

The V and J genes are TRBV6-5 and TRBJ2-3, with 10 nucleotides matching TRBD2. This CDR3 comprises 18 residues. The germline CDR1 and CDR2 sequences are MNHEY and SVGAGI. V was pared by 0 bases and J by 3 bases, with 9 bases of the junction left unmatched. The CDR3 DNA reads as TGTGCCAGCAGTTACTCGAGCCTAGCGGGGGCCCCGACAGATACGCAGTATTTT. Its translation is CASSYSSLAGAPTDTQYF.

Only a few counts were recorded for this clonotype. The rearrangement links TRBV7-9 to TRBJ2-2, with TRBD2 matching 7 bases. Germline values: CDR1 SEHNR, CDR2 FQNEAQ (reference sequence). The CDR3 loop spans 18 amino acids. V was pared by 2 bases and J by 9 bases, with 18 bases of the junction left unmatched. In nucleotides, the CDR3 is TGTGCCAGCAGCTTAAAGCCCCACGTGAGGGGAGGGGTATGGGAGCTGTTTTTT. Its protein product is CASSLKPHVRGGVWELFF.

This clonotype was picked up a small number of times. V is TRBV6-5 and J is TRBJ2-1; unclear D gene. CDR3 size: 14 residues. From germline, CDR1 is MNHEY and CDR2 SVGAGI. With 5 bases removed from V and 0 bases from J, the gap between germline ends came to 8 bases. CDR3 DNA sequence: TGTGCCAGCAGTGAACCGAGCTCCTACAATGAGCAGTTCTTC. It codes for CASSEPSSYNEQFF.

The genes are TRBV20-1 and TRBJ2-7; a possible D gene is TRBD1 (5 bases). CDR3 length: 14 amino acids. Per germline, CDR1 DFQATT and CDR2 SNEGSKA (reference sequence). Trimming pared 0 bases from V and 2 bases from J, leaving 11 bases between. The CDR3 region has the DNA TGCAGTGCTAGAGATTCCGGCAGGGCCTACGAGCAGTACTTC. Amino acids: CSARDSGRAYEQYF.

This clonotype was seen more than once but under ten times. CDR3 nucleotides: TGTGCCAGTAGTATTTGGGAAACAGGGTCCCAAGCTTTCTTT. This translates into CASSIWETGSQAFF. This sequence joins TRBV19 and TRBJ1-1, with D possibly being TRBD1 (6 bases). Germline values: CDR1 LNHDA, CDR2 SQIVND (reference sequence). Trimming took off 3 bases at V and 9 bases at J, with 17 bases between the two ends. This CDR3 spans 14 amino acids.

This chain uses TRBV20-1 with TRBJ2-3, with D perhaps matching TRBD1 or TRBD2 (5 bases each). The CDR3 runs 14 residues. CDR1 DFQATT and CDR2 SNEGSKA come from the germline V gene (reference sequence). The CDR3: CRAPPAGTTDTQYF. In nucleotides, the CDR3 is TGCAGAGCCCCCCCTGCAGGGACCACAGATACGCAGTATTTT.

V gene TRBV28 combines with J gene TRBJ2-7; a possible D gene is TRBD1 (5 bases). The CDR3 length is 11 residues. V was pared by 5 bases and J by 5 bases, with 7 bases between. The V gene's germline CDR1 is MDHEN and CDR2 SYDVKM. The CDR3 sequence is CASSPGNEQYF. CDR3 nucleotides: TGTGCCAGCAGTCCAGGGAACGAGCAGTACTTC.

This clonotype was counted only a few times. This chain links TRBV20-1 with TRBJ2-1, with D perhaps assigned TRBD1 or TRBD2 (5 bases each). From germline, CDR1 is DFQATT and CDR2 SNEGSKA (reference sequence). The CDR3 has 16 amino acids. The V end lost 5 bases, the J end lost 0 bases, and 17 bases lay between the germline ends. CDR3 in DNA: TGCAGTGCTTTACCCCGGGACCGGAGCTCCTACAATGAGCAGTTCTTC. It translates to CSALPRDRSSYNEQFF.

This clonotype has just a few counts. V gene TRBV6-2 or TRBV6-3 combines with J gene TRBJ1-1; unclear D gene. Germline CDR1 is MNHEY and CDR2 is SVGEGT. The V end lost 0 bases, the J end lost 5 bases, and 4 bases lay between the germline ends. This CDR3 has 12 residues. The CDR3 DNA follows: TGTGCCAGCAGTTACTCGCGGACTGAAGCTTTCTTT. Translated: CASSYSRTEAFF.

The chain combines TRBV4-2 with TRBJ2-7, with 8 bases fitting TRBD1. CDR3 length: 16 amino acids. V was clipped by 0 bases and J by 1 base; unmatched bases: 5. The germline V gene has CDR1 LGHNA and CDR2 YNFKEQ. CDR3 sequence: CASSQDFGQGSYEQYF. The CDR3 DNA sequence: TGTGCCAGCAGCCAAGATTTTGGACAGGGTTCCTACGAGCAGTACTTC.

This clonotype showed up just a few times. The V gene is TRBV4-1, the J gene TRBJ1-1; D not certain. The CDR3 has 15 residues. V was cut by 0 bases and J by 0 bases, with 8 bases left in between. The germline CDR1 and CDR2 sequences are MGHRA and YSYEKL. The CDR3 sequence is CASSQDRIMNTEAFF. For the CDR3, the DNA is TGCGCCAGCAGCCAAGATCGCATAATGAACACTGAAGCTTTCTTT.

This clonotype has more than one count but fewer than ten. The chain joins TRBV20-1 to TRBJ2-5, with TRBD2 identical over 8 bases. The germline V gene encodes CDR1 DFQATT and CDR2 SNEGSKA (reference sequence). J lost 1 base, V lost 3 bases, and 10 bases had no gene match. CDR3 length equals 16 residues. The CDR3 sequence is CSASPYGGGAQETQYF. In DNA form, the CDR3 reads TGCAGTGCTAGCCCCTACGGGGGGGGGGCCCAAGAGACCCAGTACTTC.

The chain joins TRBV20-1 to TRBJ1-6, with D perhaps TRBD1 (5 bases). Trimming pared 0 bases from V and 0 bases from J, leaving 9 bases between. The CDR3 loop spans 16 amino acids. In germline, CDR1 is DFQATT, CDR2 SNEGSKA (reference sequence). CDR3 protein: CSARDGGSSYNSPLHF. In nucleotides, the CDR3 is TGCAGTGCTAGAGATGGGGGGAGCTCCTATAATTCACCCCTCCACTTT.

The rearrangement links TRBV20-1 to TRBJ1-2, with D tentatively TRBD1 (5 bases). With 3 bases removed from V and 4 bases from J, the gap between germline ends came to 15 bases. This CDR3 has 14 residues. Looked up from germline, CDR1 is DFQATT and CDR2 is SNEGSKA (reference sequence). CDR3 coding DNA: TGCAGTGCTAGGAGGCAGGGTGCATCCTATGGCTACACCTTC. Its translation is CSARRQGASYGYTF.

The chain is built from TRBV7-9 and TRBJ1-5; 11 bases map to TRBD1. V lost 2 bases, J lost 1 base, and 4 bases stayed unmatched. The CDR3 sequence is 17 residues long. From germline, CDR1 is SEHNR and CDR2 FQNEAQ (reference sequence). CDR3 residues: CASSLTGTGGSNQPQHF. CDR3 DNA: TGTGCCAGCAGCTTAACCGGGACAGGGGGGAGCAATCAGCCCCAGCATTTT.

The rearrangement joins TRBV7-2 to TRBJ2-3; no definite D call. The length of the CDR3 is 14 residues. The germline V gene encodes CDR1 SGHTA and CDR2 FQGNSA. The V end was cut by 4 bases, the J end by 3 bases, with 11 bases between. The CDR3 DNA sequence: TGTGCCAGCAGCTCGCTTTATGTGACAGATACGCAGTATTTT. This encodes CASSSLYVTDTQYF.

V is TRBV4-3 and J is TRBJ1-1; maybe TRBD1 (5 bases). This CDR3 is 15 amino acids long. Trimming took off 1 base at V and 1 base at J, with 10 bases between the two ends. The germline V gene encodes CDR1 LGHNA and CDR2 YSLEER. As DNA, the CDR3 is TGCGCCAGCAGCCAAGTAGGAGGGGCGAACACTGAAGCTTTCTTT. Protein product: CASSQVGGANTEAFF.

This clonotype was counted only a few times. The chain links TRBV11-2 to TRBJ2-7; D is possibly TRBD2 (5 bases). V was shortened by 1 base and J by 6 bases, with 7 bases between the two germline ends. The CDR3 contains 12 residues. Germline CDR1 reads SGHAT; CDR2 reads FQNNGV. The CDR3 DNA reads TGTGCCAGCAGCTTAGGGACTGGCGAGCAGTACTTC. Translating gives CASSLGTGEQYF.

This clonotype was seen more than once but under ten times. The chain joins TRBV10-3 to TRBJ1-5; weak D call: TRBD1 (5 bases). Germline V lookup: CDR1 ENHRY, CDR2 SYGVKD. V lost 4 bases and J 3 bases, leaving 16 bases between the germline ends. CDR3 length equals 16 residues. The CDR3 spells CAISGTILGNNQPQHF. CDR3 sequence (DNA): TGTGCCATCAGTGGGACAATCTTAGGAAACAATCAGCCCCAGCATTTT.

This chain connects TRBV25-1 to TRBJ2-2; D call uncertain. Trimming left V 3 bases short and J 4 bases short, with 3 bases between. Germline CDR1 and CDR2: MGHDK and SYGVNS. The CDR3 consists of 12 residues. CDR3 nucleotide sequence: TGTGCCAGCAGTGACCGCACCGGGGAGCTGTTTTTT. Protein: CASSDRTGELFF.

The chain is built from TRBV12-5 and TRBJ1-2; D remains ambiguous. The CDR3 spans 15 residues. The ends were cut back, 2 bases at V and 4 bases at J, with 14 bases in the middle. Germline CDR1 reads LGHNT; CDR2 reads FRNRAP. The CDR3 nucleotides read TGTGCTAGTGGTTTGTCGTACATTGGTGGCTATGGCTACACCTTC. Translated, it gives CASGLSYIGGYGYTF.

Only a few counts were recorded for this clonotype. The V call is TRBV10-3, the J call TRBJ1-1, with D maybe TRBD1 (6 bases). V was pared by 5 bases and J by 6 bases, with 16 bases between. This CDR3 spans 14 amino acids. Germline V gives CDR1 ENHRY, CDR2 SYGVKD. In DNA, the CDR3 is TGTGCCATCAGTAACAGGGTTAAAAATGCTGAAGCTTTCTTT. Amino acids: CAISNRVKNAEAFF.

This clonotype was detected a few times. In nucleotides, the CDR3 is TGTGCCAGCAGTGGGAGGGATACTGGAAACACCATATATTTT. It specifies CASSGRDTGNTIYF. The chain uses TRBV28 and TRBJ1-3; no clear D. V gave up 5 bases and J gave up 2 bases, with 10 bases separating them. Germline assignment: CDR1 MDHEN and CDR2 SYDVKM. The CDR3 is 14 amino acids.

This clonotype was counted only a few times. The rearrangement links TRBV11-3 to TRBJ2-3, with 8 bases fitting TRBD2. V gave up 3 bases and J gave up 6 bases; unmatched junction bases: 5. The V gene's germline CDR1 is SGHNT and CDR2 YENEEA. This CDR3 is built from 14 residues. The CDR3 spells CASSFGGGSDTQYF. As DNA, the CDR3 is TGTGCCAGCAGCTTTGGCGGGGGGTCTGATACGCAGTATTTT.

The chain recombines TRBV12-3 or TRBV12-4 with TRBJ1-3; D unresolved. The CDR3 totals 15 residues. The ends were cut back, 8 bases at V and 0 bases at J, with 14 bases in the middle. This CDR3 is CASGLTRGSGNTIYF. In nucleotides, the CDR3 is TGTGCCAGCGGACTGACACGGGGCTCTGGAAACACCATATATTTT.

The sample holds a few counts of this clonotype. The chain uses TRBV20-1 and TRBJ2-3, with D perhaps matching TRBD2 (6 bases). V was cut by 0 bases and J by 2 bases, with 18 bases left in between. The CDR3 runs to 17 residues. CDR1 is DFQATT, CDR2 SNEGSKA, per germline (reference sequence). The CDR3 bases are TGCAGTGCTAGAGAAGGACGGGTCGGGGGAATCACAGATACGCAGTATTTT. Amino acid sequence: CSAREGRVGGITDTQYF.